The 20 T cell receptor beta chains given below trace back to one sample, sequenced in a study of PD-1 blockade in mismatch repair-deficient tumors. Data came from immunoSEQ multiplex PCR; TCRdb stores just in-frame clones and leaves some out. The sample has 50,000 or so clones, 81% seen once; the top ten hold about 8.3%. Specimen: peripheral blood, collected roughly 20 weeks after starting pembrolizumab. Receptor source: an adult with mismatch repair-deficient cancer.

The V call is TRBV30, the J call TRBJ2-1; D possibly corresponds to TRBD2 (6 bases). Per germline, CDR1 GTSNPN and CDR2 SVGIG (reference sequence). V was trimmed by 0 bases and J by 10 bases, leaving 16 bases between them. The CDR3 is 14 residues long. CDR3 protein: CAWSVTGATREQFF. The CDR3 coding sequence is TGTGCCTGGAGTGTTACGGGAGCTACACGGGAGCAGTTCTTC.

The chain employs TRBV7-3 and TRBJ2-3, with D maybe TRBD1 (6 bases). In germline, CDR1 is SGHTA, CDR2 FQGTGA. This CDR3 comprises 15 residues. The germline V and J ends were trimmed by 2 bases and 6 bases, with 15 bases remaining between them. Here the CDR3 reads CASSLGPQGMDTQYF. The CDR3 region has the DNA TGTGCCAGCAGCTTAGGCCCTCAGGGGATGGATACGCAGTATTTT.

The chain has TRBV6-1 and TRBJ1-3, with D uncertain. The CDR3 runs to 16 residues. Looked up from germline, CDR1 is MNHNS and CDR2 is SASEGT. The ends were cut back, 1 base at V and 0 bases at J, with 10 bases in the middle. CDR3 region: CASSEGRLSSGNTIYF. The CDR3 nucleotides read TGTGCCAGCAGTGAAGGCAGGCTGTCCTCTGGAAACACCATATATTTT.

This sequence joins TRBV29-1 and TRBJ1-3, with D unclear. Germline CDR1 SQVTM, CDR2 ANQGSEA. The ends were cut back, 7 bases at V and 3 bases at J, with 10 bases in the middle. The CDR3 spans 12 residues. For the CDR3, the DNA is TGCAGCGCCTCCCTAAGTGGAAACACCATATATTTT. Its translation is CSASLSGNTIYF.

The rearrangement joins TRBV28 to TRBJ1-1, with 7 bases aligning to TRBD1. J lost 6 bases, V lost 6 bases, and 10 bases had no gene match. The CDR3 runs to 14 residues. Germline-derived CDR1 and CDR2 are MDHEN and SYDVKM. The CDR3 bases are TGTGCCAGCAGCCTACCTACAGGGGTCCCTGAAGCTTTCTTT. Its translation is CASSLPTGVPEAFF.

The gene calls are TRBV9 and TRBJ2-7; D is uncertain. The CDR3 length is 14 residues. Trimming took off 4 bases at V and 3 bases at J, with 14 bases between the two ends. In germline, CDR1 is SGDLS, CDR2 YYNGEE. In DNA form, the CDR3 reads TGTGCCAGCAGCCCGGCGGTGGGAATCTACGAGCAGTACTTC. Amino acid sequence: CASSPAVGIYEQYF. Looking up the rest from reference TRBV9 and TRBJ2-7 gives the full variable domain: DSGVTQTPKHLITATGQRVTLRCSPRSGDLSVYWYQQSLDQGLQFLIQYYNGEERAKGNILERFSAQQFPDLHSELNLSSLELGDSALYFCASSPAVGIYEQYFGPGTRLTVT.

The V gene is TRBV6-5, the J gene TRBJ1-4; D gene unclear. The CDR3 extends over 14 amino acids. Germline V lookup: CDR1 MNHEY, CDR2 SVGAGI. Between the trimmed V and J ends, which lost 6 bases and 6 bases, there was a span of 14 bases. The chain's CDR3 is CASRRTRWDEKLFF. The CDR3 bases are TGTGCCAGCAGAAGGACTCGGTGGGATGAAAAACTGTTTTTT.

The chain carries TRBV11-2 and TRBJ2-5; D might be TRBD1 (5 bases). Germline CDR1 reads SGHAT; CDR2 reads FQNNGV. The CDR3 totals 14 residues. With 0 bases removed from V and 5 bases from J, the gap between germline ends came to 10 bases. The CDR3: CASSLEGRVETQYF. In DNA, the CDR3 is TGTGCCAGCAGCTTAGAGGGCAGGGTCGAGACCCAGTACTTC. Full variable domain (outside the CDR3, taken from reference TRBV11-2 and TRBJ2-5): EAGVAQSPRYKIIEKRQSVAFWCNPISGHATLYWYQQILGQGPKLLIQFQNNGVVDDSQLPKDRFSAERLKGVDSTLKIQPAKLEDSAVYLCASSLEGRVETQYFGPGTRLLVL.

This clone has just a few counts. The rearrangement uses TRBV5-8 and TRBJ2-3, with 10 positions matching TRBD2. Unmatched junction bases numbered 7, after V lost 3 bases and J lost 6 bases. Germline-derived CDR1 and CDR2 are SGHTS and YDEGEE. This CDR3 is 15 amino acids long. Written as DNA, the CDR3 is TGTGCCAGCAGCTGGCTAGCGGGAGTAACGGATACGCAGTATTTT. This encodes CASSWLAGVTDTQYF.

Here the CDR3 reads CASSVGGVSYEQYF. CDR3 nucleotides: TGTGCCAGCAGCGTTGGAGGGGTCTCCTACGAGCAGTACTTC. The chain employs TRBV9 and TRBJ2-7, with D maybe TRBD2 (6 bases). Per germline, CDR1 SGDLS and CDR2 YYNGEE. V shed 2 bases and J shed 0 bases, with 9 bases lying between them. The CDR3 loop spans 14 amino acids.

This rearrangement joins TRBV5-4 to TRBJ2-3, with 14 nucleotides matching TRBD2. The CDR3 totals 16 residues. Per germline, CDR1 SGHNT and CDR2 YYREEE (reference sequence). Unmatched junction bases numbered 4, after V lost 4 bases and J lost 3 bases. CDR3 sequence reads: CASSATSGRATDTQYF. CDR3 DNA: TGTGCCAGCAGCGCGACTAGCGGGAGGGCGACAGATACGCAGTATTTT.

The chain has TRBV5-8 and TRBJ1-2, with D unresolved. The germline CDR1 and CDR2 sequences are SGHTS and YDEGEE. This CDR3 has 14 amino acids. V dropped 0 bases and J dropped 2 bases, with 8 bases sitting between them. The CDR3 spells CASSLVGPNYGYTF. The CDR3 region has the DNA TGTGCCAGCAGCTTGGTGGGTCCAAACTATGGCTACACCTTC.

This rearrangement joins TRBV30 to TRBJ2-3; 7 bases are shared with TRBD1. This CDR3 contains 13 residues. V lost 2 bases and J lost 5; bases outside the gene matches: 4. In germline, CDR1 is GTSNPN, CDR2 SVGIG (reference sequence). This chain's CDR3 is CAWSKRGRDTQYF. CDR3 nucleotides: TGTGCCTGGAGTAAAAGGGGGCGAGATACGCAGTATTTT.

The CDR3 bases are TGTGCCAGCAGCCGGGGCAGCGGGAGCTCCTATAGAGATACGCAGTATTTT. This codes for CASSRGSGSSYRDTQYF. The genes are TRBV7-6 and TRBJ2-3; 8 positions match TRBD2. This CDR3 has 17 residues. Germline values: CDR1 SGHVS, CDR2 FNYEAQ. After removal of 5 bases from V and 5 bases from J, the junction contained 15 bases not matched to a gene.

This clone was seen a few times. The chain has TRBV19 and TRBJ2-2, with a possible D match to TRBD2 (5 bases). The germline CDR1 and CDR2 sequences are LNHDA and SQIVND (reference sequence). The CDR3 covers 14 residues. V was cut by 7 bases and J by 0 bases, with 9 bases left in between. CDR3 region: CASNRDSNTGELFF. CDR3 bases: TGTGCCAGTAATCGGGATTCGAACACCGGGGAGCTGTTTTTT.

The chain carries TRBV19 and TRBJ2-4, with D possibly being TRBD2 (5 bases). V was shortened by 3 bases and J by 6 bases, with 15 bases between the two germline ends. The CDR3 contains 15 residues. CDR1 and CDR2 (germline): LNHDA, SQIVND (reference sequence). DNA of the CDR3: TGTGCCAGTAGTATCCGGGTGACCCGGGGAAACATTCAGTACTTC. This encodes CASSIRVTRGNIQYF.

The chain joins TRBV5-1 to TRBJ2-2; D not resolved. Looked up from germline, CDR1 is SGHRS and CDR2 is YFSETQ. Trimming pared 9 bases from V and 6 bases from J, leaving 15 bases between. The CDR3 runs to 13 residues. Here the CDR3 DNA reads TGCGCCAACAAGGTTGCCTACGCCGGGGAGCTGTTTTTT. This translates into CANKVAYAGELFF.

The V call is TRBV5-1, the J call TRBJ1-1, with 8 bases identical to TRBD1. CDR1 and CDR2 from the germline V gene are SGHRS and YFSETQ. This CDR3 is 17 amino acids long. J gave up 1 base and V 2 bases, and 10 bases lay outside the gene matches. The CDR3 nucleotides are TGCGCCAGCAGCTTCGGCCTATCGGACAGGGAGAACACTGAAGCTTTCTTT. Translating it yields CASSFGLSDRENTEAFF.

V gene TRBV19 combines with J gene TRBJ1-3; no definite D call. The ends were cut back, 4 bases at V and 0 bases at J, with 4 bases in the middle. The CDR3 runs 13 residues. Germline lookup yields CDR1 LNHDA and CDR2 SQIVND (reference sequence). The CDR3 DNA reads TGTGCCAGTAGTAGTAACTCTGGAAACACCATATATTTT. It specifies CASSSNSGNTIYF.

V gene TRBV27 combines with J gene TRBJ1-2, with 9 bases that match TRBD1. Germline assignment: CDR1 MNHEY and CDR2 SMNVEV (reference sequence). J was trimmed by 8 bases and V by 8 bases; bases with no gene match: 12. The CDR3 length is 14 residues. The CDR3 is CASGIQGAYGGYTF. The DNA of the CDR3 is TGTGCCAGCGGGATACAGGGGGCCTATGGCGGCTACACCTTC.